The 5 T cell receptor beta chains reported below all come from one sample, sequenced in a study of blood T cell repertoires in COVID-19. TCRdb keeps only in-frame clones here, not all; method: immunoSEQ multiplex PCR. The sample holds about 190,000 clones, about 90% seen once. The sample comprised peripheral blood. Every receptor here comes from a man aged 55 to 70 with active or convalescent COVID-19.

This chain connects TRBV19 to TRBJ1-5; D gene unclear. The germline CDR1 and CDR2 sequences are LNHDA and SQIVND (reference sequence). With 5 bases removed from V and 4 bases from J, the gap between germline ends came to 12 bases. CDR3 length: 14 amino acids. The CDR3 protein is CASSPRLGNQPQHF. The CDR3 DNA is TGTGCCAGTAGTCCGCGACTCGGGAATCAGCCCCAGCATTTT.

A single count supports this clone. This chain joins TRBV9 and TRBJ2-5, with a weak D call TRBD1 (6 bases). CDR1 and CDR2 from the germline V gene are SGDLS and YYNGEE. V was cut by 0 bases and J by 5 bases, with 11 bases left in between. The CDR3 has 14 amino acids. CDR3 in DNA: TGTGCCAGCAGCGTAGCTGGGGGCGATGAGACCCAGTACTTC. Translating it yields CASSVAGGDETQYF.

This clone showed up just once. The chain joins TRBV5-4 to TRBJ2-5; 13 bases are shared with TRBD2. J was trimmed by 4 bases and V by 0 bases; bases with no gene match: 6. The germline V gene has CDR1 SGHNT and CDR2 YYREEE (reference sequence). The CDR3 covers 17 residues. The CDR3 loop reads CASSLELAGGPSETQYF. The CDR3 nucleotides read TGTGCCAGCAGCTTGGAACTAGCGGGGGGGCCATCAGAGACCCAGTACTTC.

Here the CDR3 DNA reads TGTGCCAGCAGCCGACTAGCGGGGGAGACGAATGAGCAGTTCTTC. Translation gives CASSRLAGETNEQFF. The V and J genes are TRBV6-7 and TRBJ2-1; TRBD2 agrees at 12 bases. TRBV6-7 is an ORF; its function is uncertain. V shed 6 bases and J 7 bases; nucleotides not matched to a gene: 7. This CDR3 comprises 15 residues.

The chain combines TRBV7-6 with TRBJ2-1; TRBD2 matches 8 bases. J was trimmed by 7 bases and V by 5 bases; bases with no gene match: 10. This CDR3 has 15 amino acids. Germline V gives CDR1 SGHVS, CDR2 FNYEAQ. The CDR3 spells CASSVPGGGPNEQFF. The CDR3 DNA sequence: TGTGCCAGCAGCGTTCCTGGCGGGGGGCCGAATGAGCAGTTCTTC. The full variable domain, with the rest looked up from reference TRBV7-6 and TRBJ2-1, is GAGVSQSPRYKVTKRGQDVALRCDPISGHVSLYWYRQALGQGPEFLTYFNYEAQQDKSGLPNDRFSAERPEGSISTLTIQRTEQRDSAMYRCASSVPGGGPNEQFFGPGTRLTVL.